The next 24 T cell receptor beta chains were all read from a single sample in a study of CD8 T cells in ankylosing spondylitis (dated by TCRdb to the late 2010s). Libraries were constructed by 5' RACE. The data were produced on an Illumina HiSeq 2500. TCRdb reworked the public reads: Q25 trimming with fastp, MiXCR clone assembly, productive beta chains retained. CDR3 protein sequences are deduplicated, and each keeps its most common genes and DNA. In all, the sample holds some 250,000 distinct CDR3 sequences, and roughly 25% of those were seen once. Roughly 0.6% of the sample rests with the top ten. Sample: blood, either unsorted or a sorted T cell fraction (not recorded which). These receptors originate from a male donor with ankylosing spondylitis or in good health (not recorded which).

This clonotype was counted between two and nine times. V gene TRBV20-1 combines with J gene TRBJ2-3; 11 bases fit TRBD2. The CDR3 has 16 residues. After removal of 1 base from V and 3 bases from J, the junction contained 6 bases not matched to a gene. The germline V gene encodes CDR1 DFQATT and CDR2 SNEGSKA (reference sequence). CDR3 loop: CSARGGTSGTTDTQYF. The CDR3 nucleotides are TGCAGTGCTAGAGGCGGGACTAGCGGTACGACAGATACGCAGTATTTT.

This clonotype has at least ten counts. V and J are TRBV9 and TRBJ2-5; D is undetermined. CDR1 and CDR2 (germline): SGDLS, YYNGEE. The CDR3 extends over 12 amino acids. Between the trimmed V and J ends, which lost 1 base and 5 bases, there was a span of 6 bases. CDR3 residues: CASSVFGETQYF. The CDR3 DNA follows: TGTGCCAGCAGCGTATTCGGCGAGACCCAGTACTTC.

The chain recombines TRBV7-9 with TRBJ2-7; the D gene is possibly TRBD1 (7 bases). CDR1 SEHNR and CDR2 FQNEAQ come from the germline V gene (reference sequence). Trimming removed 1 base at V and 3 bases at J, with 10 bases between. The CDR3 contains 14 residues. CDR3 sequence (DNA): TGTGCCAGCAGCTTAGGCGGGACAGTCTACGAGCAGTACTTC. Amino acid sequence: CASSLGGTVYEQYF.

In its sample, this clonotype was seen many times. The V and J genes are TRBV28 and TRBJ2-5; D is unclear. The CDR3 is 14 amino acids. CDR1 and CDR2 (germline): MDHEN, SYDVKM. V was pared by 2 bases and J by 2 bases, with 9 bases between. CDR3: CASSLRAVQETQYF. CDR3 nucleotides: TGTGCCAGCAGTTTAAGGGCAGTACAAGAGACCCAGTACTTC.

This clonotype was detected a few times. The genes are TRBV20-1 and TRBJ2-1; no clear D gene. Trimming shortened V by 0 bases and J by 6 bases, and 12 bases separated the two germline ends. This CDR3 spans 14 amino acids. Per the germline V gene, CDR1 is DFQATT and CDR2 is SNEGSKA (reference sequence). CDR3 residues: CSARDVGLGNEQFF. CDR3 coding DNA: TGCAGTGCTAGAGATGTCGGGTTGGGCAATGAGCAGTTCTTC.

The J gene is TRBJ2-1, the V gene TRBV30; possible D gene TRBD1, 6 bases. This CDR3 is 13 amino acids long. The V end lost 2 bases, the J end lost 7 bases, and 12 bases lay between the germline ends. Germline-derived CDR1 and CDR2 are GTSNPN and SVGIG (reference sequence). The CDR3 protein is CAWSPDSINEQFF. The CDR3 region has the DNA TGTGCCTGGAGTCCGGACAGTATAAATGAGCAGTTCTTC.

The chain joins TRBV2 to TRBJ2-7; 13 positions agree with TRBD2. Germline CDR1 SNHLY, CDR2 FYNNEI. V dropped 4 bases and J dropped 2; count of bases not matched to a gene: 2. This CDR3 contains 15 residues. The CDR3, as DNA: TGTGCCAGCAGTGGGACTAGCGGGGGTACCTACGAGCAGTACTTC. Translating gives CASSGTSGGTYEQYF.

V gene TRBV20-1 combines with J gene TRBJ2-7, with 10 bases lining up with TRBD1. The germline gives CDR1 DFQATT, CDR2 SNEGSKA (reference sequence). Losses at the gene ends were 3 bases for V and 6 bases for J; bases not matched to a gene: 8. This CDR3 is built from 14 residues. The CDR3 loop reads CSASRDRGVGEQYF. In DNA, the CDR3 is TGCAGTGCTAGTAGGGACAGGGGTGTAGGCGAGCAGTACTTC.

This clonotype was seen a handful of times. The V gene is TRBV20-1, the J gene TRBJ2-7; unclear D gene. This CDR3 has 13 amino acids. Germline V gene sequence: CDR1 DFQATT, CDR2 SNEGSKA (reference sequence). With 5 bases removed from V and 3 bases from J, the gap between germline ends came to 14 bases. The CDR3 coding sequence is TGCAGTGCTGGGGATAACGCCTACTACGAGCAGTACTTC. Its protein is CSAGDNAYYEQYF.

This clonotype was counted at least ten times. The rearrangement links TRBV3-1 to TRBJ1-2, with D perhaps TRBD1 (5 bases). The germline V and J ends were trimmed by 0 bases and 7 bases, with 15 bases remaining between them. This CDR3 is built from 15 residues. Germline lookup yields CDR1 LGHDT and CDR2 YNNKEL (reference sequence). CDR3 in DNA: TGTGCCAGCAGCCAAGATACGTATCAGGGCAGTGGCTACACCTTC. It encodes CASSQDTYQGSGYTF.

This clonotype was observed at least ten times. V is TRBV5-1 and J is TRBJ2-3; tentatively, D is TRBD1 (7 bases). The V end was cut by 3 bases, the J end by 9 bases, with 14 bases between. The germline CDR1 and CDR2 sequences are SGHRS and YFSETQ. The CDR3 has 13 residues. Written as DNA, the CDR3 is TGCGCCAGCAGCTGGGGCAGGGGGGCAACGCAGTATTTT. This sequence encodes CASSWGRGATQYF.

The gene calls are TRBV20-1 and TRBJ2-1; D is ambiguous. The CDR3 spans 11 residues. Trimming removed 6 bases at V and 10 bases at J, with 13 bases between. Germline lookup yields CDR1 DFQATT and CDR2 SNEGSKA (reference sequence). CDR3 protein: CSAGWLSEQFF. CDR3 DNA sequence: TGCAGTGCCGGGTGGCTTAGCGAGCAGTTCTTC.

This clonotype has more than one count but fewer than ten. The chain has TRBV10-3 and TRBJ2-5; possible D gene TRBD1, 6 bases. From germline, CDR1 is ENHRY and CDR2 SYGVKD. The CDR3 contains 12 residues. Trimming left V 6 bases short and J 5 bases short, with 10 bases between. The CDR3 reads CAIRQGGETQYF. In nucleotides, the CDR3 is TGTGCCATCAGACAGGGCGGGGAGACCCAGTACTTC.

This clonotype was detected only a few times. V gene TRBV29-1 combines with J gene TRBJ1-6, with D maybe TRBD1 (6 bases). Germline CDR1 and CDR2: SQVTM and ANQGSEA. The CDR3 sequence is 14 residues long. Trimming shortened V by 4 bases and J by 5 bases, and 12 bases separated the two germline ends. CDR3 in DNA: TGCAGCGTTGGTGGAGGGGGGCATAATTCACCCCTCCACTTT. Its protein product is CSVGGGGHNSPLHF.

This clonotype was observed many times. The chain recombines TRBV7-3 with TRBJ1-2, with D tentatively TRBD1 (5 bases). V lost 5 bases to trimming and J lost 7 bases, with 20 bases between them. The germline V gene encodes CDR1 SGHTA and CDR2 FQGTGA. CDR3 length: 15 amino acids. The CDR3 sequence is CASSPDSGVGSGYTF. CDR3 bases: TGTGCCAGCAGCCCCGATTCGGGGGTAGGGAGTGGCTACACCTTC. Combining the CDR3 with reference TRBV7-3 and TRBJ1-2 gives the whole variable domain GAGVSQTPSNKVTEKGKYVELRCDPISGHTALYWYRQSLGQGPEFLIYFQGTGAADDSGLPNDRFFAVRPEGSVSTLKIQRTERGDSAVYLCASSPDSGVGSGYTFGSGTRLTVV.

This clonotype was observed a handful of times. The rearrangement links TRBV20-1 to TRBJ2-5, with TRBD2 matching over 9 bases. Germline values: CDR1 DFQATT, CDR2 SNEGSKA (reference sequence). The V segment lost 1 base and the J segment 5 bases; nucleotides outside the gene matches: 5. The length of the CDR3 is 14 residues. CDR3 DNA: TGCAGTGCTAGAGGCGGGGGGGCCAGGGAGACCCAGTACTTC. Translation: CSARGGGARETQYF.

Many counts were recorded for this clonotype. The rearrangement joins TRBV12-3 or TRBV12-4 to TRBJ2-2, with TRBD1 as a possible D gene (5 bases). The CDR3 spans 12 residues. V was trimmed by 6 bases and J by 6 bases, leaving 8 bases between them. The CDR3 loop reads CASSPGPGELFF. CDR3 coding DNA: TGTGCCAGCAGCCCAGGGCCCGGGGAGCTGTTTTTT.

The gene calls are TRBV7-3 and TRBJ2-2, with D possibly being TRBD2 (5 bases). Germline loops: CDR1 SGHTA, CDR2 FQGTGA. The CDR3 loop spans 15 amino acids. The V end lost 7 bases, the J end lost 6 bases, and 18 bases lay between the germline ends. As DNA, the CDR3 is TGTGCCAGCACCCTAGCCCTGAAGGACCCCGGGGAGCTGTTTTTT. Its protein is CASTLALKDPGELFF. Together with reference TRBV7-3 and TRBJ2-2, the CDR3 gives the full variable domain: GAGVSQTPSNKVTEKGKYVELRCDPISGHTALYWYRQSLGQGPEFLIYFQGTGAADDSGLPNDRFFAVRPEGSVSTLKIQRTERGDSAVYLCASTLALKDPGELFFGEGSRLTVL.

This clonotype showed up many times. V and J are TRBV20-1 and TRBJ1-5; the D gene is possibly TRBD1 (5 bases). This CDR3 has 12 amino acids. Germline CDR1 is DFQATT and CDR2 is SNEGSKA (reference sequence). The V end lost 6 bases, the J end lost 7 bases, and 13 bases lay between the germline ends. The CDR3 DNA reads as TGCAGTGCGCAGGGAGGGGAACAGCCCCAGCATTTT. Encoded protein: CSAQGGEQPQHF.

In its sample, this clonotype was seen many times. The chain uses TRBV10-3 and TRBJ1-1; perhaps TRBD1 as D (6 bases). Deletions cut 4 bases from V and 1 base from J, with 16 bases between. This CDR3 has 16 residues. Germline V CDR1 and CDR2: ENHRY, SYGVKD. CDR3 in DNA: TGTGCCATCAGTGCGTACCCCCAGGGGCAGAACACTGAAGCTTTCTTT. The encoded protein is CAISAYPQGQNTEAFF.

In its sample, this clonotype was seen a few times. This chain uses TRBV12-3 or TRBV12-4 with TRBJ2-3; no clear D. This CDR3 region has 12 residues. Trimming took 2 bases from V and 4 from J, leaving 4 bases between them. For the CDR3, the DNA is TGTGCCAGCAGTTTACAGGCAGATACGCAGTATTTT. Translating it yields CASSLQADTQYF.

V usage is TRBV19 and J usage is TRBJ2-7; D call uncertain. The V gene's germline CDR1 is LNHDA and CDR2 SQIVND (reference sequence). The CDR3 is made up of 14 amino acids. Trimming left V 7 bases short and J 6 bases short, with 19 bases between. In DNA, the CDR3 is TGTGCCAGTACCCCCTTCGGTGGTGGCTCCGAGCAGTACTTC. Translating it yields CASTPFGGGSEQYF.

The chain has TRBV5-6 and TRBJ1-1; no clear D. The CDR3 extends over 12 amino acids. The germline V gene has CDR1 SGHDT and CDR2 YYEEEE. V shed 4 bases and J shed 1 base, with 5 bases lying between them. The DNA of the CDR3 is TGTGCCAGCAGCAACCCGAACACTGAAGCTTTCTTT. It encodes CASSNPNTEAFF.

This clonotype has at least ten counts. V is TRBV29-1 and J is TRBJ1-4; tentatively, D is TRBD1 (6 bases). V shed 1 base and J shed 8 bases, with 11 bases lying between them. The germline V gene has CDR1 SQVTM and CDR2 ANQGSEA. CDR3 length: 13 amino acids. CDR3 coding DNA: TGCAGCGTTGAAGTCAGGGGTAGAGAAAAACTGTTTTTT. Protein product: CSVEVRGREKLFF.